Shown below are 27 T cell receptor beta chains from a single sample sequenced in a study of regulatory T cells in long-lasting Graves disease. Assembly of TCR beta libraries relied on iRepertoire HTBI primers together with Arm-PCR of CDR3 regions. TCRdb fed the multiplex PCR reads into MiXCR, producing one record per CDR3 protein. The sample holds hundreds of thousands of distinct CDR3 sequences, roughly 15% seen once. Time point described: newly diagnosed GD, antithyroid drugs for less than 3 months. The TCR library was made from RNA extracted from PBMCs. This same sample was also taken into another study, of T cells in Graves' hyperthyroidism and ophthalmopathy.

This specimen was peripheral blood mononuclear cells (PBMCs), taken at new diagnosis, from a patient treated with antithyroid drugs. The receptors derive from a woman aged 25-40 years with Graves disease.

Many counts were recorded for this clonotype. The rearrangement uses TRBV6-1 and TRBJ1-2; no clear D gene. The germline gives CDR1 MNHNS, CDR2 SASEGT. Trimming stripped 5 bases from V and 2 bases from J, with 9 bases between. The CDR3 sequence is 13 residues long. As DNA, the CDR3 is TGTGCCAGCAGTAATATGGTCAACTATGGCTACACCTTC. This encodes CASSNMVNYGYTF.

V is TRBV9 and J is TRBJ2-7; D remains ambiguous. Germline V gene data show CDR1 as SGDLS and CDR2 as YYNGEE. Between the trimmed V and J ends, which lost 4 bases and 2 bases, there was a span of 10 bases. This CDR3 contains 13 residues. In nucleotides, the CDR3 is TGTGCCAGCAGCCTGGAACCCACCTACGAGCAGTACTTC. Its translation is CASSLEPTYEQYF.

Many counts were recorded for this clonotype. V usage is TRBV12-3 or TRBV12-4 and J usage is TRBJ1-5; D is possibly TRBD1 (6 bases). Trimming took off 6 bases at V and 1 base at J, with 13 bases between the two ends. The CDR3 is 15 amino acids. As DNA, the CDR3 is TGTGCCAGCAGCCCAACAGGGTACAGCAATCAGCCCCAGCATTTT. It encodes CASSPTGYSNQPQHF.

The CDR3 here is CASSGWEWRYEQYF. The DNA for the CDR3 is TGTGCCAGCAGCGGGTGGGAGTGGAGGTACGAGCAGTACTTC. The V gene is TRBV25-1, the J gene TRBJ2-7, with D maybe TRBD2 (5 bases). Germline V gene sequence: CDR1 MGHDK, CDR2 SYGVNS. This CDR3 region has 14 residues. Trimming pared 6 bases from V and 4 bases from J, leaving 16 bases between.

This chain uses TRBV9 with TRBJ1-4, with 8 bases aligning to TRBD1. The V and J ends lost 0 bases and 6 bases, in that order; junction bases with no gene match: 13. The germline V gene has CDR1 SGDLS and CDR2 YYNGEE. The CDR3 runs 18 residues. As DNA, the CDR3 is TGTGCCAGCAGCGTAGGATTGGGATGGACAGGGTCGGATGAAAAACTGTTTTTT. Translating it yields CASSVGLGWTGSDEKLFF. Based on the CDR3 plus reference TRBV9 and TRBJ1-4, the full variable domain is DSGVTQTPKHLITATGQRVTLRCSPRSGDLSVYWYQQSLDQGLQFLIQYYNGEERAKGNILERFSAQQFPDLHSELNLSSLELGDSALYFCASSVGLGWTGSDEKLFFGSGTQLSVL.

This clonotype was seen ten or more times. This chain joins TRBV28 and TRBJ2-5, with D uncertain. The CDR3 length is 13 residues. Trimming took 5 bases from V and 5 from J, leaving 12 bases between them. From germline, CDR1 is MDHEN and CDR2 SYDVKM. This CDR3 is CASSRPGRETQYF. CDR3 nucleotide sequence: TGTGCCAGCAGTCGACCGGGTAGGGAGACCCAGTACTTC.

This clonotype was observed at least ten times. The rearrangement links TRBV28 to TRBJ1-6, with 7 positions matching TRBD1. This CDR3 has 17 residues. The ends lost 6 bases at V and 9 bases at J; junction bases unmatched: 17. Per germline, CDR1 MDHEN and CDR2 SYDVKM. The CDR3 bases are TGTGCCAGCAGCCTAGGACAGGTTGGCCCTAGGGGTTCACCCCTCCACTTT. Amino acids: CASSLGQVGPRGSPLHF.

The table lists this clonotype with a few counts. V usage is TRBV19 and J usage is TRBJ2-7; tentative D call: TRBD1 (6 bases). The CDR3 runs to 15 residues. Germline lookup yields CDR1 LNHDA and CDR2 SQIVND (reference sequence). V lost 5 bases to trimming and J lost 3 bases, with 17 bases between them. The CDR3 coding sequence is TGTGCCAGTAGTTCCCTCGAAGGGACATACTACGAGCAGTACTTC. As protein: CASSSLEGTYYEQYF. The whole variable domain, filled in from reference TRBV19 and TRBJ2-7, reads DGGITQSPKYLFRKEGQNVTLSCEQNLNHDAMYWYRQDPGQGLRLIYYSQIVNDFQKGDIAEGYSVSREKKESFPLTVTSAQKNPTAFYLCASSSLEGTYYEQYFGPGTRLTVT.

This clonotype showed up many times. V and J are TRBV28 and TRBJ1-1; D unclear. The germline CDR1 and CDR2 sequences are MDHEN and SYDVKM. The CDR3 sequence is 15 residues long. V shed 8 bases and J shed 2 bases, with 18 bases lying between them. CDR3 sequence: CASWWAGGKNTEAFF. As DNA, the CDR3 is TGTGCCAGCTGGTGGGCGGGCGGAAAAAACACTGAAGCTTTCTTT.

This clonotype was detected many times. The chain is built from TRBV7-8 and TRBJ1-6; TRBD1 matches 9 bases. The CDR3 consists of 16 residues. The V gene's germline CDR1 is SGHVS and CDR2 FQNEAQ. Trimming removed 4 bases from V and 7 bases from J; junction bases left unmatched: 8. The CDR3 spells CASSSVGQGVNSPLHF. The CDR3 coding sequence is TGTGCCAGCAGCTCCGTGGGACAGGGCGTAAATTCACCCCTCCACTTT.

This clonotype has more than one count but fewer than ten. V gene TRBV11-2 combines with J gene TRBJ1-6; the match to TRBD1 covers 9 bases. From germline, CDR1 is SGHAT and CDR2 FQNNGV. The CDR3 contains 17 residues. V lost 4 bases and J lost 0; bases outside the gene matches: 4. The CDR3 region has the DNA TGTGCCAGCAGCTCAGGGACAGGGAGCTCCTATAATTCACCCCTCCACTTT. This codes for CASSSGTGSSYNSPLHF.

In its sample, this clonotype was seen many times. This chain connects TRBV11-2 to TRBJ2-7; TRBD1 might be the D (6 bases). V lost 7 bases, J lost 4 bases, and 17 bases lay in between. There are 14 residues in the CDR3. CDR1 and CDR2 from the germline V gene are SGHAT and FQNNGV. For the CDR3, the DNA is TGTGCCAGCAAGGTGGTGGCAGGGGTGTACGAGCAGTACTTC. This gives the protein CASKVVAGVYEQYF.

CDR3 in amino acids: CASSSGTGNHEQYF. The DNA for the CDR3 is TGTGCCAGCAGTTCCGGGACAGGGAACCACGAGCAGTACTTC. The rearrangement links TRBV28 to TRBJ2-7; 9 nucleotides match TRBD1. Trimming cost V 4 bases and J 5 bases; bases outside gene matches: 6. The CDR3 is made up of 14 amino acids. Germline CDR1 is MDHEN and CDR2 is SYDVKM.

This clonotype appeared many times. The V and J genes are TRBV7-2 and TRBJ2-3; 9 bases agree with TRBD2. This CDR3 region has 19 residues. After removal of 6 bases from V and 3 bases from J, the junction contained 19 bases not matched to a gene. Germline CDR1 and CDR2: SGHTA and FQGNSA. The CDR3 bases are TGTGCCAGCAGGACGATAGCGGGAGCTGAGTATGGGCTAACAGATACGCAGTATTTT. Translation gives CASRTIAGAEYGLTDTQYF.

This clonotype has at least ten counts. The rearrangement links TRBV27 to TRBJ2-1; D ambiguous. V was trimmed by 2 bases and J by 3 bases, leaving 14 bases between them. This CDR3 region has 16 residues. Germline values: CDR1 MNHEY, CDR2 SMNVEV (reference sequence). The DNA of the CDR3 is TGTGCCAGCAGTTTAGTAAGACCGCGGAGCTACAATGAGCAGTTCTTC. As protein: CASSLVRPRSYNEQFF.

This clonotype was seen ten or more times. The chain uses TRBV12-3 or TRBV12-4 and TRBJ1-2; D may be TRBD1 (5 bases). The CDR3 is 13 amino acids. V was clipped by 6 bases and J by 4 bases, with 12 bases between them. The CDR3 DNA follows: TGTGCCAGCAGCTCGACAGACCTCTATGGCTACACCTTC. Amino acid sequence: CASSSTDLYGYTF.

This clonotype was seen at least ten times. The chain is built from TRBV24-1 and TRBJ1-1; weak D call: TRBD1 (5 bases). With 3 bases removed from V and 1 base from J, the gap between germline ends came to 17 bases. Germline V CDR1 and CDR2: KGHDR, SFDVKD. The CDR3 totals 17 residues. Here the CDR3 reads CATSDSTSGRANTEAFF. As DNA, the CDR3 is TGTGCCACCAGTGATAGCACCTCGGGACGAGCGAACACTGAAGCTTTCTTT.

This clonotype showed up just a few times. The chain is built from TRBV4-1 and TRBJ2-7, with 7 bases lining up with TRBD2. Trimming at V came to 1 base and at J to 3 bases, leaving 6 bases not matched to a gene. The CDR3 has 15 residues. Germline V gene sequence: CDR1 MGHRA, CDR2 YSYEKL. CDR3 residues: CASSQGGAGVYEQYF. DNA for the CDR3: TGCGCCAGCAGCCAAGGCGGTGCGGGAGTCTACGAGCAGTACTTC.

Many counts were recorded for this clonotype. The chain links TRBV2 to TRBJ1-2, with D unclear. Per germline, CDR1 SNHLY and CDR2 FYNNEI. The CDR3 contains 15 residues. Trimming left V 6 bases short and J 0 bases short, with 14 bases between. CDR3 region: CASSQTYLANYGYTF. Here the CDR3 DNA reads TGTGCCAGCAGCCAGACCTACCTAGCTAACTATGGCTACACCTTC.

The chain carries TRBV11-2 and TRBJ1-2; D might be TRBD1 (5 bases). The germline V and J ends were trimmed by 5 bases and 1 base, with 11 bases remaining between them. CDR1 is SGHAT and CDR2 is FQNNGV in the germline V gene. The CDR3 is 14 residues long. This CDR3 reads CASSPPGINYGYTF. The CDR3 region has the DNA TGTGCCAGCAGCCCCCCAGGGATTAACTATGGCTACACCTTC.

This clonotype was counted a few times. V and J are TRBV30 and TRBJ1-3, with a possible D match to TRBD1 (5 bases). The CDR3 is 16 amino acids. The ends were cut back, 0 bases at V and 0 bases at J, with 12 bases in the middle. The germline gives CDR1 GTSNPN, CDR2 SVGIG (reference sequence). The CDR3 DNA is TGTGCCTGGAGTGTAGCCCACAGGTTCTCTGGAAACACCATATATTTT. The encoded protein is CAWSVAHRFSGNTIYF.

The sample holds many counts of this clonotype. The chain recombines TRBV28 with TRBJ2-5, with D hard to call. V gave up 6 bases and J gave up 2 bases, with 7 bases separating them. The CDR3 extends over 12 amino acids. Germline V gives CDR1 MDHEN, CDR2 SYDVKM. CDR3 amino acids: CASRPAQETQYF. CDR3 DNA sequence: TGTGCCAGCAGGCCAGCTCAAGAGACCCAGTACTTC. Full variable domain (outside the CDR3, taken from reference TRBV28 and TRBJ2-5): DVKVTQSSRYLVKRTGEKVFLECVQDMDHENMFWYRQDPGLGLRLIYFSYDVKMKEKGDIPEGYSVSREKKERFSLILESASTNQTSMYLCASRPAQETQYFGPGTRLLVL.

In its sample, this clonotype was seen many times. J is TRBJ1-2 and V is TRBV7-8; TRBD1 matches at 10 bases. CDR3 size: 15 residues. Unmatched junction bases numbered 11, after V lost 5 bases and J lost 8 bases. CDR1 is SGHVS and CDR2 is FQNEAQ in the germline V gene. Written as DNA, the CDR3 is TGTGCCAGCAGCCAAACGGGGACAGGGGTTCCGGGCTACACCTTC. It codes for CASSQTGTGVPGYTF.

This clonotype was counted at least ten times. A read error may produce the germline difference seen at one junction end. The CDR3: CASSEATGGDTGELFF. The CDR3, as DNA: TGTGCCAGCAGCGAAGCGACAGGGGGCGACACCGGGGAGCTGTTTTTT. The chain is built from TRBV6-1 and TRBJ2-2, with TRBD1 matching 10 bases. The CDR3 sequence is 16 residues long. Germline CDR1 MNHNS, CDR2 SASEGT.

This clonotype was detected ten times or more. The junction and the germline gene differ at one end; a read error may be behind it. This rearrangement joins TRBV27 to TRBJ2-2, with a tentative D call TRBD2 (5 bases). Germline V gene data show CDR1 as MNHEY and CDR2 as SMNVEV (reference sequence). The length of the CDR3 is 15 residues. The CDR3: CASSLMRVNTEELFF. CDR3 coding DNA: TGTGCCAGCAGTTTAATGAGGGTGAACACCGAGGAGCTGTTTTTT.

Comments on this clonotype: A much bigger clone sits one base away, suggesting this may be a read error. Since the CDR3 does not end with the conserved phenylalanine or tryptophan, this likely comes from a read error. The chain is built from TRBV28 and TRBJ2-4; 8 nucleotides match TRBD1. V gave up 5 bases and J gave up 8 bases; unmatched junction bases: 14. The V gene's germline CDR1 is MDHEN and CDR2 SYDVKM. The CDR3 is 16 amino acids. The CDR3, as DNA: TGTGCCAGCAGTCCCATGCCAGGGGGCGAAGGGGACATTCAGTACCTC. Translation gives CASSPMPGGEGDIQYL.

This clonotype was seen more than once but under ten times. The junction and the germline gene differ at one end; a read error may be behind it. The chain employs TRBV12-3 or TRBV12-4 and TRBJ2-5; D is uncertain. The length of the CDR3 is 11 residues. The CDR3 loop reads CAGSLKETQYF. The CDR3 nucleotides are TGTGCCGGCAGTTTAAAAGAGACCCAGTACTTC.